These 2 T cell receptor beta chains were all obtained from the same sample, sequenced in a study of blood T cell repertoires in COVID-19. Sequencing used immunoSEQ multiplex PCR; TCRdb keeps in-frame clones, though not all of them. Among about 78,000 clones listed, more than 70% were seen once. The sample consisted of peripheral blood. The receptors derive from a man in his sixties or seventies with active or convalescent COVID-19.

This chain joins TRBV6-1 and TRBJ1-6; 9 nucleotides line up with TRBD1. Germline CDR1 MNHNS, CDR2 SASEGT. CDR3 length equals 15 residues. J lost 9 bases, V lost 3 bases, and 6 bases had no gene match. The CDR3 here is CASSEGTGGRSPLHF. The CDR3 DNA is TGTGCCAGCAGTGAGGGAACAGGGGGCCGTTCACCCCTCCACTTT.

This chain links TRBV7-8 with TRBJ2-7, with a possible D match to TRBD2 (6 bases). Germline loops: CDR1 SGHVS, CDR2 FQNEAQ. The CDR3 is 13 amino acids. With 5 bases removed from V and 3 bases from J, the gap between germline ends came to 11 bases. The CDR3 bases are TGTGCCAGCAGCACCGGGACTTACTACGAGCAGTACTTC. Protein: CASSTGTYYEQYF.